The 8 T cell receptor beta chains in this list originate from one sample, sequenced in a study of neurological immune-mediated disorders. TCRdb itself ran the 5' RACE reads through MiXCR, one entry per CDR3 protein. The sample consists of approximately 70,000 distinct CDR3 sequences, about 4.2% of them appearing once. Sequenced material: PBMCs. The receptors derive from a man aged 25 to 45 with multiple sclerosis.

This clonotype was seen at least ten times. This chain links TRBV7-2 with TRBJ2-7; tentatively, D is TRBD1 (8 bases). The germline V gene encodes CDR1 SGHTA and CDR2 FQGNSA. The length of the CDR3 is 14 residues. V lost 6 bases to trimming and J lost 6 bases, with 18 bases between them. Written as DNA, the CDR3 is TGTGCCAGCAGGACCACAGGGGGGGAGGGCGAGCAGTACTTC. Its protein product is CASRTTGGEGEQYF.

The chain uses TRBV10-3 and TRBJ2-7, with a tentative D call TRBD1 (6 bases). The germline V gene encodes CDR1 ENHRY and CDR2 SYGVKD. CDR3 length: 12 residues. Trimming pared 7 bases from V and 7 bases from J, leaving 14 bases between. In nucleotides, the CDR3 is TGTGCCATCACCAAGGGGGTGGGAGAGCAGTACTTC. This encodes CAITKGVGEQYF.

This clonotype was detected only once. The chain uses TRBV7-9 and TRBJ2-3, with TRBD1 as a possible D gene (6 bases). Germline V CDR1 and CDR2: SEHNR, FQNEAQ (reference sequence). V was shortened by 1 base and J by 2 bases, with 13 bases between the two germline ends. This CDR3 region has 16 residues. The DNA for the CDR3 is TGTGCCAGCAGCTTAGGGACAGCCAAATACACAGATACGCAGTATTTT. It translates to CASSLGTAKYTDTQYF.

There are many counts of this clonotype. V and J are TRBV20-1 and TRBJ2-3; D unresolved. This CDR3 has 13 residues. From germline, CDR1 is DFQATT and CDR2 SNEGSKA (reference sequence). The ends were cut back, 4 bases at V and 6 bases at J, with 14 bases in the middle. Here the CDR3 reads CSAILPALDTQYF. The CDR3 DNA reads as TGCAGTGCTATTCTTCCCGCGTTGGATACGCAGTATTTT.

This clonotype was observed many times. The chain employs TRBV20-1 and TRBJ1-2; 7 bases map to TRBD1. The CDR3 contains 13 residues. Trimming removed 1 base from V and 6 bases from J; junction bases left unmatched: 5. Germline lookup yields CDR1 DFQATT and CDR2 SNEGSKA (reference sequence). The CDR3 DNA sequence: TGCAGTGCTAGAGGATTGACAGGGAATGGCTACACCTTC. Translation gives CSARGLTGNGYTF.

This clonotype was observed at least ten times. This chain's CDR3 is CASSLRLAGADTQYF. The CDR3 bases are TGTGCCAGCAGTCTAAGACTAGCGGGAGCAGATACGCAGTATTTT. The gene calls are TRBV12-3 or TRBV12-4 and TRBJ2-3, with 12 bases aligning to TRBD2. With 5 bases clipped from V and 4 bases from J, the junction kept 4 bases outside the gene matches. The CDR3 runs to 15 residues.

In its sample, this clonotype was seen many times. The gene calls are TRBV20-1 and TRBJ2-7; 8 bases are a match to TRBD2. Per germline, CDR1 DFQATT and CDR2 SNEGSKA (reference sequence). The CDR3 sequence is 15 residues long. Trimming cost V 6 bases and J 3 bases; bases outside gene matches: 13. CDR3 protein: CSAIPFGAGDYEQYF. CDR3 in DNA: TGCAGTGCAATCCCCTTCGGAGCGGGGGACTACGAGCAGTACTTC.

This clonotype was recorded a few times. The chain combines TRBV24-1 with TRBJ2-3; TRBD2 matches 7 bases. The CDR3 is made up of 14 amino acids. Germline CDR1 reads KGHDR; CDR2 reads SFDVKD. V was pared by 8 bases and J by 2 bases, with 6 bases of the junction left unmatched. As DNA, the CDR3 is TGTGCCACCATGGCTAGCGGAAACACAGATACGCAGTATTTT. Its translation is CATMASGNTDTQYF.